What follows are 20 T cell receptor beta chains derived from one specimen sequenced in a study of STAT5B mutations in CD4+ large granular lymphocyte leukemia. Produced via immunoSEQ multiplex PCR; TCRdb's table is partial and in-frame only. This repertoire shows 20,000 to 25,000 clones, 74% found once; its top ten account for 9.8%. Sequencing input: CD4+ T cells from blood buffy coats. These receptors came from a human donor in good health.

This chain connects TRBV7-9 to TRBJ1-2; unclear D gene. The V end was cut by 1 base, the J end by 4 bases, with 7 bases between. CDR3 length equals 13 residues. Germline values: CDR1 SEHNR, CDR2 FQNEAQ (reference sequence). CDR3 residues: CASSLESTYGYTF. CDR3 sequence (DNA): TGTGCCAGCAGCTTAGAATCTACCTATGGCTACACCTTC.

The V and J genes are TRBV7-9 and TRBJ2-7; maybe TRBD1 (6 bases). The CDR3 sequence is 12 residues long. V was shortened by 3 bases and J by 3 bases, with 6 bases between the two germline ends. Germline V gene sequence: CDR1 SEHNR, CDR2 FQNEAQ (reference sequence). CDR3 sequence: CASSFRGYEQYF. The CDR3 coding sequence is TGTGCCAGCAGCTTCAGGGGCTACGAGCAGTACTTC.

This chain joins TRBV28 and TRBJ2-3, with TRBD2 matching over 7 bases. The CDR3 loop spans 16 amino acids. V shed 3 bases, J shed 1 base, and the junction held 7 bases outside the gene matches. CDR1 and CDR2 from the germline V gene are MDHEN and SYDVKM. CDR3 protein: CASSFPWRERTDTQYF. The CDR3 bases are TGTGCCAGCAGTTTTCCCTGGCGGGAGCGCACAGATACGCAGTATTTT.

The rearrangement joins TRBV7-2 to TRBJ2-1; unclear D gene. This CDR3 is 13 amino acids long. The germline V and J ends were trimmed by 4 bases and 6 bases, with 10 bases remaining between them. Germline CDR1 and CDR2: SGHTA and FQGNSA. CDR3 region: CASSSKGPNEQFF. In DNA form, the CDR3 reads TGTGCCAGCAGCTCGAAGGGCCCCAATGAGCAGTTCTTC. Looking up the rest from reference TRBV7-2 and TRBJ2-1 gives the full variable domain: GAGVSQSPSNKVTEKGKDVELRCDPISGHTALYWYRQSLGQGLEFLIYFQGNSAPDKSGLPSDRFSAERTGGSVSTLTIQRTQQEDSAVYLCASSSKGPNEQFFGPGTRLTVL.

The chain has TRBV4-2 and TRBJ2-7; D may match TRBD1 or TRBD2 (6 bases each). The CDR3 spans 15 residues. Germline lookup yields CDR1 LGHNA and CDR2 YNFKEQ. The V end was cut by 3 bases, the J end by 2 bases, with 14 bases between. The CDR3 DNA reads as TGTGCCAGCAGCCATACAGGGCCGGGGGCCTACGAGCAGTACGTC. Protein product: CASSHTGPGAYEQYV.

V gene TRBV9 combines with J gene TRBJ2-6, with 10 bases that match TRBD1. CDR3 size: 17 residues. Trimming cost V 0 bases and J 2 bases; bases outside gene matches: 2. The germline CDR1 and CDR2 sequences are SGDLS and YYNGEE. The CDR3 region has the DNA TGTGCCAGCAGCGTAGGTGGGACAGGGGCTGGGGCCAACGTCCTGACTTTC. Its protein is CASSVGGTGAGANVLTF.

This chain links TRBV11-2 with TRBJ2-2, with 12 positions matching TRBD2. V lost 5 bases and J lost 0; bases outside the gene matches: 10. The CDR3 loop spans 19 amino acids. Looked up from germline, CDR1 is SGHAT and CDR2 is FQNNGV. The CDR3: CASSLRLAGAFANTGELFF. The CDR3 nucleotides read TGTGCCAGCAGCCTCAGACTAGCGGGGGCTTTTGCGAACACCGGGGAGCTGTTTTTT.

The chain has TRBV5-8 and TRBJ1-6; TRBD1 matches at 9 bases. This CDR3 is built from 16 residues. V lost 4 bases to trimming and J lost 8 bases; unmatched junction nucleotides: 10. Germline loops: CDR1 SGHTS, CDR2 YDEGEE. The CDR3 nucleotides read TGTGCCAGCAGCAAGGACTTCGGGACAGGGCATTCACCCCTCCACTTT. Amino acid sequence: CASSKDFGTGHSPLHF. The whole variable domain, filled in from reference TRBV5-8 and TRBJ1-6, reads EAGVTQSPTHLIKTRGQQATLRCSPISGHTSVYWYQQALGLGLQFLLWYDEGEERNRGNFPPRFSGRQFPNYSSELNVNALELEDSALYLCASSKDFGTGHSPLHFGNGTRLTVT.

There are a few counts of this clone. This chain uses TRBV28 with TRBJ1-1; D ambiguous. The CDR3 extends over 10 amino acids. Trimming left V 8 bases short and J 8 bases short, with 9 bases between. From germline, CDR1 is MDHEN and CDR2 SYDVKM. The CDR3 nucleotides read TGTGCCAGCTTCCTAGACGAAGCTTTCTTT. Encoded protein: CASFLDEAFF.

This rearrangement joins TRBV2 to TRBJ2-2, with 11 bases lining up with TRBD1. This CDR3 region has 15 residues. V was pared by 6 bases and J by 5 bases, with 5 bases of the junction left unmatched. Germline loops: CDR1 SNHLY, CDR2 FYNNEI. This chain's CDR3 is CASRGQGARTGELFF. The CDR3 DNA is TGTGCCAGCAGAGGACAGGGGGCAAGGACCGGGGAGCTGTTTTTT.

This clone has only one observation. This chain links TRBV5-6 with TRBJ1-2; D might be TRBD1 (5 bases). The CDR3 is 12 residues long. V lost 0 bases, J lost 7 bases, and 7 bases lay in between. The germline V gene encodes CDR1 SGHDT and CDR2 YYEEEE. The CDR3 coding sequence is TGTGCCAGCAGCTTGGGGGGGGTTGGCTACACCTTC. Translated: CASSLGGVGYTF.

In DNA form, the CDR3 reads TGTGCCAGCAGCGTACGGGACGGCGAGAACACTGAAGCTTTCTTT. The encoded protein is CASSVRDGENTEAFF. The chain employs TRBV14 and TRBJ1-1; a weak D match, TRBD1 (5 bases). Trimming left V 5 bases short and J 1 base short, with 14 bases between. CDR3 length equals 15 residues. Per the germline V gene, CDR1 is SGHDN and CDR2 is FVKESK.

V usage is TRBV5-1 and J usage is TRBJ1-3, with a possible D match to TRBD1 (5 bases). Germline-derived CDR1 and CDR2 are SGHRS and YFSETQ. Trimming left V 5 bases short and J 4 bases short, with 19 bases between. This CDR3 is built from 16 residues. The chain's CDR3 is CASSREAGDSGNTIYF. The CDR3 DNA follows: TGCGCCAGCAGTCGGGAGGCGGGGGATTCAGGAAACACCATATATTTT.

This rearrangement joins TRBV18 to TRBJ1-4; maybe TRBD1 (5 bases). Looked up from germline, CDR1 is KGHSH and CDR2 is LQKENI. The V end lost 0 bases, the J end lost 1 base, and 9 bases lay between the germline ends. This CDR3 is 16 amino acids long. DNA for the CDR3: TGTGCCAGCTCACCACCCGGGACGGTAACTAATGAAAAACTGTTTTTT. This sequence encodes CASSPPGTVTNEKLFF.

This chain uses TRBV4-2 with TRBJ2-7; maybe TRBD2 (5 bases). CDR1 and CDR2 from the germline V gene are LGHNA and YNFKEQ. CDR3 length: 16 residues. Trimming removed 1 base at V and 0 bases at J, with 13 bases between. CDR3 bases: TGTGCCAGCAGCCAAGGTAGGAGCGGTAGCTCCTACGAGCAGTACTTC. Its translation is CASSQGRSGSSYEQYF.

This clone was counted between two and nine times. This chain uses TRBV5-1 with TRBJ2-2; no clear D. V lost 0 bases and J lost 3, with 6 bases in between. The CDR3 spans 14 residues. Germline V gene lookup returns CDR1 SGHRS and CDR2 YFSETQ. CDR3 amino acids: CASSLGLDTGELFF. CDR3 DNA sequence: TGCGCCAGCAGCTTGGGGCTCGACACCGGGGAGCTGTTTTTT.

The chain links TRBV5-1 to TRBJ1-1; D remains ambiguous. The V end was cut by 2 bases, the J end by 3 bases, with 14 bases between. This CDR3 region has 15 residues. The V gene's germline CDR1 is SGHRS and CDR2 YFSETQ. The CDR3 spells CASSFSTGGDTEAFF. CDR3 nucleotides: TGCGCCAGCAGCTTTTCCACGGGCGGGGACACTGAAGCTTTCTTT.

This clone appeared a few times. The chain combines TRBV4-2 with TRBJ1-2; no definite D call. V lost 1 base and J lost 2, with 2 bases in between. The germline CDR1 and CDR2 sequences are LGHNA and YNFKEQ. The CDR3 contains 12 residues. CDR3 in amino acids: CASSQVNYGYTF. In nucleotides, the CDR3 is TGTGCCAGCAGCCAAGTGAACTATGGCTACACCTTC.

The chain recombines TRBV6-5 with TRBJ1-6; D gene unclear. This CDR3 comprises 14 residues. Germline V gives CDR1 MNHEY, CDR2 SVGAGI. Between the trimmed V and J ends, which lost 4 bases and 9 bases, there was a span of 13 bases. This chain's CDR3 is CASSSGLWGSPLHF. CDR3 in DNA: TGTGCCAGCAGTTCTGGACTCTGGGGTTCACCCCTCCACTTT.

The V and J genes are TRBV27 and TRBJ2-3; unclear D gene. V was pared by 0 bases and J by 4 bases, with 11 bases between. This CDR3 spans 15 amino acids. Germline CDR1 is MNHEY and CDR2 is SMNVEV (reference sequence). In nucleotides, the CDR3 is TGTGCCAGCAGTTTATCGCTGGCACTCTCAGATACGCAGTATTTT. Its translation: CASSLSLALSDTQYF.